The clone carrying this T cell receptor (beta chain) has only a few counts. Antigen: not known. These data are taken from a study of T cell repertoires in cytomegalovirus infection. Via MiXCR, TCRdb re-called the reads, giving one row per CDR3 protein. The sample consists of about 37,000 distinct CDR3 sequences, less than 60% of them appearing once. With V trimmed by 2 bases and J by 4 bases, 2 bases remained unmatched. The CDR3 covers 15 residues. Germline values: CDR1 MNHEY, CDR2 SMNVEV (reference sequence). This sequence joins TRBV27 and TRBJ2-1, with 10 nucleotides matching TRBD2. The clonotype was recovered from a human donor in good health (CMV status not recorded). Some clones in this sample may be carry-over from other donors' samples. Sequenced here: CD8+ T cells from cultured PBMCs, sampled from culture after CMV antigen stimulation. The CDR3 here is CASSLRLAGYNEQFF. The DNA for the CDR3 is TGTGCCAGCAGTTTAAGACTAGCGGGTTACAATGAGCAGTTCTTC.